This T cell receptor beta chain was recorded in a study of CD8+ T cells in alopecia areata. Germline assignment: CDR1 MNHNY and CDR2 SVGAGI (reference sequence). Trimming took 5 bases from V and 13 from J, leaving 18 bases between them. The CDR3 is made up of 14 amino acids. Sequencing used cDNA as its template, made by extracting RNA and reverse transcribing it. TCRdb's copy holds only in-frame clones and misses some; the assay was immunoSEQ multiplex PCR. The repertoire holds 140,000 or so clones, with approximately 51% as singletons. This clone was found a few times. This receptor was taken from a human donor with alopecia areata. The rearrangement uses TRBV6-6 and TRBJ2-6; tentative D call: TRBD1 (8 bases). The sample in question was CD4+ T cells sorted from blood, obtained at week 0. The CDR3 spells CASSPAGQVAVLTF. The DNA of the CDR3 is TGTGCCAGCAGTCCAGCGGGACAGGTTGCGGTCCTGACTTTC.